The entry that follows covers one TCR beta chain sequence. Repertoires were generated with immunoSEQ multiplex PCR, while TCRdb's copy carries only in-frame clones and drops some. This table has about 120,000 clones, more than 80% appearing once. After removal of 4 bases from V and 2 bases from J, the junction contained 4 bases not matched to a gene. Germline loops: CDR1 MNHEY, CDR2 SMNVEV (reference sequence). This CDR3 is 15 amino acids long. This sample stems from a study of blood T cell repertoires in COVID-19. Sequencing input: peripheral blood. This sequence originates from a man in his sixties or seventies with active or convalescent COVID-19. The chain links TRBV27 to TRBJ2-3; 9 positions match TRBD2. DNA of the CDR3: TGTGCCAGCAGTTCTCGGACTAGCGCCACAGATACGCAGTATTTT. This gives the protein CASSSRTSATDTQYF.